The entry below describes one TCR beta chain. The target antigen is unknown. The V gene's germline CDR1 is SEHNR and CDR2 FQNEAQ (reference sequence). V lost 1 base, J lost 4 bases, and 1 base stayed unmatched. CDR3 length: 14 residues. Control samples came 1 year after myeloablative marrow transplants with methotrexate plus calcineurin inhibitor. This entry comes from a study of T cells after posttransplantation cyclophosphamide. Study-level results: Later post-transplant blood repertoires were often dominated by donor CD8+ memory clones.

The assay was immunoSEQ multiplex PCR, and TCRdb's table has in-frame clones only and misses some. The sample has roughly 10,000 clones; roughly 90% are singletons. The TCR comes from a male patient between 50 and 60 years old who received an allogeneic stem cell transplant from an unrelated donor, was CMV-positive, and had chronic GVHD only. The graft donor may account for some of the T cells. The chain recombines TRBV7-9 with TRBJ2-5, with TRBD1 matching 9 bases. Sequenced material: PBMCs, taken roughly 61 weeks after allogeneic stem cell transplant with calcineurin inhibitor and methotrexate. The CDR3 loop reads CASSLGQGVETQYF. The CDR3 DNA reads TGTGCCAGCAGCTTAGGACAGGGGGTAGAGACCCAGTACTTC.